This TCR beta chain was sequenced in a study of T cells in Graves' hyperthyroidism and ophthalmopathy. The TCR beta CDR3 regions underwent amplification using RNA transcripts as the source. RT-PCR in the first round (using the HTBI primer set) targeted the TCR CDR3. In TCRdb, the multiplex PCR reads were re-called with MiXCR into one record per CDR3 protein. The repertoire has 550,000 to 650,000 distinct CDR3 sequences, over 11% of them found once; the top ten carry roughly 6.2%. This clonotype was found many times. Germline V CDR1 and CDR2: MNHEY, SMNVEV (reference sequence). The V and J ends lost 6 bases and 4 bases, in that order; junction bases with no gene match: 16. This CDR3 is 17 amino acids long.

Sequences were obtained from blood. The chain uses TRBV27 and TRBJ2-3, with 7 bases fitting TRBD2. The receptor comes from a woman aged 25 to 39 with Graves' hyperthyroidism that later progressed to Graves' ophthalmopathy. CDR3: CASRRRDRGAGSDTQYF. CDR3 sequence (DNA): TGTGCCAGCAGGAGAAGGGACCGGGGAGCGGGGTCAGATACGCAGTATTTT.